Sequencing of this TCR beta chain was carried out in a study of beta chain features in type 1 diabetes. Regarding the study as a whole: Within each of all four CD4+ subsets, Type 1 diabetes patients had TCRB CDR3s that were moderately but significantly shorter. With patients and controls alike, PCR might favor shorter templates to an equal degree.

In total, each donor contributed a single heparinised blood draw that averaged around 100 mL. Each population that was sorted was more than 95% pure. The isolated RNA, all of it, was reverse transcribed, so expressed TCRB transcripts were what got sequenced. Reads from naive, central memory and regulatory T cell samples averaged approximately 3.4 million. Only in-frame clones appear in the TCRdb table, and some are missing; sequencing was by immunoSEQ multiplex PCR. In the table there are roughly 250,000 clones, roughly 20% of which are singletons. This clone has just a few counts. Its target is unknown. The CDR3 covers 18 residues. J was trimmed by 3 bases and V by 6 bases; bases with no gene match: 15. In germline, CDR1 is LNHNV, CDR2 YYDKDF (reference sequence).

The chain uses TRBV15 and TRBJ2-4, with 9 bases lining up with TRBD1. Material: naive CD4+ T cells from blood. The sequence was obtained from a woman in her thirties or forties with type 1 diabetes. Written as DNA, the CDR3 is TGTGCCACCAGTATGGGACAGGGAAGTTTGGGCGGCAAAAACATTCAGTACTTC. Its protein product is CATSMGQGSLGGKNIQYF.